This T cell receptor beta chain was sequenced for a study of control samples from healthy donors and cancer patients. The table came from immunoSEQ multiplex PCR; TCRdb's copy has only in-frame clones and leaves some out. The sample has about 120,000 clones, more than 80% seen once. This CDR3 has 15 residues. Germline V gene lookup returns CDR1 SGHNT and CDR2 YENEEA. V was pared by 5 bases and J by 7 bases, with 17 bases between. Source material: blood. The chain links TRBV11-3 to TRBJ2-2, with D maybe TRBD2 (6 bases). The TCR comes from a middle-aged man in good health. The CDR3: CASSPLGGANGELFF. In DNA form, the CDR3 reads TGTGCCAGCAGCCCCCTCGGAGGGGCGAACGGGGAGCTGTTTTTT.